This T cell receptor (beta chain) was sequenced during a study of blood T cell repertoires in COVID-19. The overall study: Researchers got acute and convalescent COVID-19 samples from the United States, Italy and Spain.

Between the trimmed V and J ends, which lost 6 bases and 3 bases, there was a span of 3 bases. Germline V gives CDR1 MDHEN, CDR2 SYDVKM. The length of the CDR3 is 10 residues. Assay used: immunoSEQ multiplex PCR; TCRdb lists only in-frame clones, some missing. This table holds 210,000 or so clones, more than 70% found once. Those enrolled, adults aged about 18 to 89 years, came from fewer than 25 US areas. Sequencing used PBMCs or T cells enriched from blood (not recorded which). The genes are TRBV28 and TRBJ2-7, with unresolved D. This clonotype was obtained from a man aged 25-40 years with acute COVID-19. CDR3 DNA sequence: TGTGCCAGCAGCCACTACGAGCAGTACTTC. This encodes CASSHYEQYF.